The 17 T cell receptor beta chains listed next were all sequenced from one sample in a study of T cell repertoires in cytomegalovirus infection. Their antigen targets remain unknown. A single record per CDR3 protein comes from TCRdb applying MiXCR to the reads. The data contain around 770,000 distinct CDR3 sequences, about 28% of them singletons. The material sequenced was cultured CD8+ T cells from PBMCs, taken from culture after CMV antigen stimulation. The receptor source for this set is a human donor in good health (CMV status not recorded). Some clones in this sample may be carry-over from other donors' samples.

This clonotype was detected only a few times. The chain is built from TRBV6-2 or TRBV6-3 and TRBJ2-7; 8 nucleotides match TRBD1. J lost 3 bases, V lost 5 bases, and 6 bases had no gene match. Germline CDR1 reads MNHEY; CDR2 reads SVGEGT. The CDR3 is 14 residues long. CDR3: CASSRRDRNYEQYV. CDR3 coding DNA: TGTGCCAGCAGTCGCCGGGACAGGAACTACGAGCAGTACGTC.

This clonotype was recorded a few times. V is TRBV7-4 and J is TRBJ2-1; the D gene is possibly TRBD2 (5 bases). The CDR3 extends over 15 amino acids. Germline CDR1 reads SGHVT; CDR2 reads SQSDAQ. With 7 bases removed from V and 5 bases from J, the gap between germline ends came to 18 bases. The DNA of the CDR3 is TGTGCCAGCACCTACTACGGGATCGTGCACAATGAGCAGTTCTTC. Translation: CASTYYGIVHNEQFF.

CDR3 amino acids: CASSWDGSESTGELFF. The CDR3 nucleotides read TGTGCCAGCAGCTGGGATGGGTCCGAATCCACCGGGGAGCTGTTTTTT. The rearrangement joins TRBV5-4 to TRBJ2-2; D is unclear. The CDR3 loop spans 16 amino acids. Per the germline V gene, CDR1 is SGHNT and CDR2 is YYREEE (reference sequence). V lost 3 bases to trimming and J lost 4 bases, with 16 bases between them. The full variable domain, with the rest looked up from reference TRBV5-4 and TRBJ2-2, is ETGVTQSPTHLIKTRGQQVTLRCSSQSGHNTVSWYQQALGQGPQFIFQYYREEENGRGNFPPRFSGLQFPNYSSELNVNALELDDSALYLCASSWDGSESTGELFFGEGSRLTVL.

The chain recombines TRBV6-6 with TRBJ1-1; unclear D gene. CDR3 length: 13 amino acids. The germline CDR1 and CDR2 sequences are MNHNY and SVGAGI (reference sequence). Trimming removed 7 bases from V and 4 bases from J, with 13 bases in between. The chain's CDR3 is CASNDVGFTEAFF. CDR3 bases: TGTGCCAGCAACGACGTAGGGTTCACTGAAGCTTTCTTT.

This clonotype turned up a few times. This chain joins TRBV7-6 and TRBJ1-2; 10 bases are shared with TRBD1. Losses at the gene ends were 6 bases for V and 6 bases for J; bases not matched to a gene: 7. Germline CDR1 SGHVS, CDR2 FNYEAQ. The CDR3 is 14 amino acids. The CDR3 loop reads CASSPGQGNDGYTF. In DNA form, the CDR3 reads TGTGCCAGCAGTCCGGGACAGGGGAATGATGGCTACACCTTC.

The CDR3 sequence is CASSIPREQPARGGEKLFF. As DNA, the CDR3 is TGTGCCAGTAGTATCCCACGTGAACAGCCGGCTCGCGGTGGTGAAAAACTGTTTTTT. The chain joins TRBV19 to TRBJ1-4; D call uncertain. The CDR3 covers 19 residues. The ends were cut back, 3 bases at V and 7 bases at J, with 27 bases in the middle. Germline values: CDR1 LNHDA, CDR2 SQIVND (reference sequence).

This clonotype appeared a few times. This chain joins TRBV28 and TRBJ2-7; the match to TRBD2 covers 11 bases. After removal of 4 bases from V and 4 bases from J, the junction contained 6 bases not matched to a gene. This CDR3 has 15 residues. Per germline, CDR1 MDHEN and CDR2 SYDVKM. In DNA, the CDR3 is TGTGCCAGCAGTTCGCAGACTAGCGGGATATACGAGCAGTACGTC. It yields the protein CASSSQTSGIYEQYV.

This chain connects TRBV28 to TRBJ2-5, with TRBD2 matching 7 bases. V shed 7 bases and J 5 bases; nucleotides not matched to a gene: 19. The germline gives CDR1 MDHEN, CDR2 SYDVKM. The CDR3 sequence is 17 residues long. DNA for the CDR3: TGTGCCAGCACTCCCTGGGCCTTCTGGGGGGGTTGGGAGACCCAGTACTTC. Residues: CASTPWAFWGGWETQYF. The whole variable domain, filled in from reference TRBV28 and TRBJ2-5, reads DVKVTQSSRYLVKRTGEKVFLECVQDMDHENMFWYRQDPGLGLRLIYFSYDVKMKEKGDIPEGYSVSREKKERFSLILESASTNQTSMYLCASTPWAFWGGWETQYFGPGTRLLVL.

This clonotype was detected only a few times. The V and J genes are TRBV10-3 and TRBJ1-2; unclear D gene. Trimming cost V 7 bases and J 8 bases, with 17 bases left between them. The CDR3 is 13 amino acids. CDR1 is ENHRY, CDR2 SYGVKD, per germline. As DNA, the CDR3 is TGTGCCATCACCAGCAGTGAGGAACTCGGCTACACCTTC. This gives the protein CAITSSEELGYTF.

There are many counts of this clonotype. The chain couples TRBV7-2 to TRBJ2-7; tentatively, D is TRBD1 (5 bases). The CDR3 sequence is 13 residues long. CDR1 and CDR2 from the germline V gene are SGHTA and FQGNSA. V lost 6 bases, J lost 3 bases, and 12 bases lay in between. CDR3 loop: CASSRTSLYEQYF. CDR3 nucleotides: TGTGCCAGCAGTCGGACAAGCCTCTACGAGCAGTACTTC.

The chain is built from TRBV7-9 and TRBJ2-7, with 7 bases that match TRBD1. CDR1 SEHNR and CDR2 FQNEAQ come from the germline V gene (reference sequence). This CDR3 has 14 residues. After removal of 3 bases from V and 1 base from J, the junction contained 3 bases not matched to a gene. The CDR3 is CASSFRDRSYEQYV. DNA for the CDR3: TGTGCCAGCAGCTTCCGGGACAGATCCTACGAGCAGTACGTC.

There are a few counts of this clonotype. The chain couples TRBV6-1 to TRBJ2-6; tentatively, D is TRBD2 (6 bases). The CDR3 extends over 20 amino acids. V was trimmed by 1 base and J by 1 base, leaving 20 bases between them. Per the germline V gene, CDR1 is MNHNS and CDR2 is SASEGT. In DNA, the CDR3 is TGTGCCAGCAGTGAAGAAGGGGACTTCCCTTACTCGTCTGGGGCCAACGTCCTGACTTTC. Translated, it gives CASSEEGDFPYSSGANVLTF.

This clonotype has at least ten counts. This chain uses TRBV7-9 with TRBJ1-5; TRBD1 agrees at 7 bases. This CDR3 is built from 13 residues. Germline lookup yields CDR1 SEHNR and CDR2 FQNEAQ (reference sequence). Germline trimming cut 1 base from V and 14 bases from J; bases unmatched to any gene: 8. The CDR3 protein is CASSLGTGTEKHF. As DNA, the CDR3 is TGTGCCAGCAGCTTAGGGACAGGTACTGAGAAGCATTTT. The whole variable domain, filled in from reference TRBV7-9 and TRBJ1-5, reads DTGVSQNPRHKITKRGQNVTFRCDPISEHNRLYWYRQTLGQGPEFLTYFQNEAQLEKSRLLSDRFSAERPKGSFSTLEIQRTEQGDSAMYLCASSLGTGTEKHFGDGTRLSIL.

This clonotype was seen more than once but under ten times. Here the CDR3 reads CASSPYRGRLDEQFF. The CDR3 coding sequence is TGTGCCAGCAGTCCCTACAGGGGGCGATTGGATGAGCAGTTCTTC. The chain carries TRBV6-2 or TRBV6-3 and TRBJ2-1, with 9 positions matching TRBD1. This CDR3 comprises 15 residues. The V and J ends lost 5 bases and 8 bases, in that order; junction bases with no gene match: 10. Germline assignment: CDR1 MNHEY and CDR2 SVGEGT.

Only a few counts were recorded for this clonotype. The chain carries TRBV4-1 and TRBJ2-4; TRBD2 might be the D (5 bases). Trimming left V 4 bases short and J 1 base short, with 5 bases between. The CDR3 runs 13 residues. Germline CDR1 and CDR2: MGHRA and YSYEKL. Written as DNA, the CDR3 is TGCGCCAGCAGCCGGAGGGCCAAAAACATTCAGTACTTC. The encoded protein is CASSRRAKNIQYF.

J is TRBJ2-7 and V is TRBV20-1; unclear D gene. The CDR3 length is 14 residues. CDR1 and CDR2 from the germline V gene are DFQATT and SNEGSKA (reference sequence). Trimming stripped 0 bases from V and 2 bases from J, with 11 bases between. In nucleotides, the CDR3 is TGCAGTGCTAGAGATTACTACCGTGCCTACGAGCAGTACGTC. Translation: CSARDYYRAYEQYV.

This clonotype has just one count. The chain is built from TRBV7-6 and TRBJ2-3, with 7 bases aligning to TRBD1. Trimming cost V 4 bases and J 5 bases; bases outside gene matches: 12. In germline, CDR1 is SGHVS, CDR2 FNYEAQ. The CDR3 loop spans 16 amino acids. For the CDR3, the DNA is TGTGCCAGCAGCTCCACCGGGACAGCGGAGCGAGATACGCAGTATTTT. Protein product: CASSSTGTAERDTQYF.